This TCR beta chain originates from a study of early T cells in non-severe SARS-CoV-2 infection. There are 16 residues in the CDR3. Per the germline V gene, CDR1 is DFQATT and CDR2 is SNEGSKA (reference sequence). The trim removed 0 bases at V and 6 bases at J, leaving 8 bases unmatched. MiXCR, run by TCRdb on the 5' RACE reads, gives a single entry per CDR3 protein. The table lists fewer than 65,000 distinct CDR3 sequences, around 9.9% of them singletons. The sequence came from an adult who was a healthcare worker with PCR-confirmed SARS-CoV-2 infection or an uninfected control (not recorded which). Specimen: whole blood. The gene calls are TRBV20-1 and TRBJ2-2; TRBD2 aligns across 9 bases. This chain's CDR3 is CSARDSSGGGAGELFF. The CDR3 DNA reads TGCAGTGCTAGAGATTCGTCCGGCGGGGGGGCCGGGGAGCTGTTTTTT.